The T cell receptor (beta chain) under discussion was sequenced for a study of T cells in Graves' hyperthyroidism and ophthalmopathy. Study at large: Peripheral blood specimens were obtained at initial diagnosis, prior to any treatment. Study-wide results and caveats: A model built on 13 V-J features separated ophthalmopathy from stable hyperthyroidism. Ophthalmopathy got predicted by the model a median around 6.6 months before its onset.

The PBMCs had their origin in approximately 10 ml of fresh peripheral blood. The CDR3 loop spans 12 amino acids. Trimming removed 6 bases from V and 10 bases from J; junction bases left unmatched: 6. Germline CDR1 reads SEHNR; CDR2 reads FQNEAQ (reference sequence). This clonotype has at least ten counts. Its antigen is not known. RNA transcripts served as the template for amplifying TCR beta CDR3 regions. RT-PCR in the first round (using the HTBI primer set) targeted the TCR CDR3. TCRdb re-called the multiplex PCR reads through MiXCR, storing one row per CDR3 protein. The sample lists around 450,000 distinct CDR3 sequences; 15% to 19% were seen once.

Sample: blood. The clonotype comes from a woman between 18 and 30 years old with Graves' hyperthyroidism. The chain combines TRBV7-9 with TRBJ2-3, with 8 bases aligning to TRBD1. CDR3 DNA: TGTGCCAGCAGTTCTCAGGGGGCTCCGCAGTATTTT. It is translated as CASSSQGAPQYF.